This is a list of T cell receptor beta chains from one sample in a study of shared clonotypes between healthy human individuals. Here immunoSEQ multiplex PCR was the method, and the copy in TCRdb shows in-frame clones only, minus some. The sample carries roughly 2 million clones, roughly 94% recorded once. The sequencing input was naive CD8+ T cells sorted from blood. The receptors were gathered from a man between 18 and 35 years old in good health. Both conserved end residues are part of each CDR3. The order of the fields is J gene, D gene, clone size, V gene, CDR3 DNA, CDR3 protein. D genes are given only for firm matches. Where a row states a size, it is once, few, many or the class of an expanded clone; other rows omit it.

TRBJ2-7	TRBD1	-	TRBV29-1	TGCAGCGTCGGGACAGGGGGCGGCGAGCAGTACTTC	CSVGTGGGEQYF
TRBJ2-1	-	-	TRBV7-2	TGTGCCAGCAGCTTAGTTTACATAACAGGGCTCGATGAGCAGTTCTTC	CASSLVYITGLDEQFF
TRBJ2-3	-	-	TRBV2	TGTGCCAGCAGGCAAACCGACACAGATACGCAGTATTTT	CASRQTDTDTQYF
TRBJ2-2	-	-	TRBV29-1	TGCAGCGTTGTAGGGCAGGGGTACACCGGGGAGCTGTTTTTT	CSVVGQGYTGELFF
TRBJ1-1	-	-	TRBV11-1	TGTGCCAGCAGCTTTTTTGGGGAGAACACTGAAGCTTTCTTT	CASSFFGENTEAFF
TRBJ2-3	-	-	TRBV27	TGTGCCAGCAGTTTATTGGGTAGGGGGAGGGGCGGAGATACGCAGTATTTT	CASSLLGRGRGGDTQYF
TRBJ2-7	-	-	TRBV9	TGTGCCAGCAGCGTAGAAACAGGCCAGGGGGAGCAGTACTTC	CASSVETGQGEQYF
TRBJ2-7	TRBD1	-	TRBV6-5	TGTGCCAGCAGCTACGCCGGGACAGGGGGATCCGAGCAGTACTTC	CASSYAGTGGSEQYF
TRBJ1-2	-	-	TRBV6-6	TGTGCCAGCAGTTACTCTGAGGAAAGCTATGGCTACACCTTC	CASSYSEESYGYTF
TRBJ2-7	TRBD1	-	TRBV11-2	TGTGCCAGCAGCTGGGACAGGGGTGGCTACGAGCAGTACTTC	CASSWDRGGYEQYF
TRBJ2-3	TRBD2	-	TRBV29-1	TGCAGCCCAATTGAGCGGGGGGGGAATACGCAGTATTTT	CSPIERGGNTQYF
TRBJ1-1	TRBD1	-	TRBV4-1	TGCGCCAGCAGCCAAGTGACAGGGAGTACTGAAGCTTTCTTT	CASSQVTGSTEAFF
TRBJ2-7	TRBD2	-	TRBV7-2	TGTGCCAGCAGCCTTAGCGGGGGGTCCGGGACCGAGCAGTACTTC	CASSLSGGSGTEQYF
TRBJ2-7	-	-	TRBV10-2	TGCGCCAGCAGTGAAGCAGGGTACGAGCAGTACTTC	CASSEAGYEQYF
TRBJ2-7	TRBD2	-	TRBV9	TGTGCCAGCAGCGTGGGGACTAGCGGGAATTACGAGCAGTACTTC	CASSVGTSGNYEQYF
TRBJ2-5	-	-	TRBV11-3	TGTGCCAGAGCTAGGGCACCTCAAGAGACCCAGTACTTC	CARARAPQETQYF
TRBJ1-4	-	-	TRBV14	TGTGCCAGCAGCTCCGGACGGGTATCGGGTGAAAAACTGTTTTTT	CASSSGRVSGEKLFF
TRBJ1-6	-	-	TRBV5-4	TGTGCCAGCAGCGTGGCGGGTTCACCCCTCCACTTT	CASSVAGSPLHF
TRBJ1-5	-	-	TRBV10-2	TGCGCCAGCAGTGATCAGGCAGGGGATGATCAGCCCCAGCATTTT	CASSDQAGDDQPQHF
TRBJ2-3	-	-	TRBV7-9	TGTGCCAGCAGCTCCGGGTGGGATACGCAGTATTTT	CASSSGWDTQYF
TRBJ1-6	-	-	TRBV4-1	TGCGCCAGCAGCCAAGAACCCCGTTTGTGGGATAATTCACCCCTCCACTTT	CASSQEPRLWDNSPLHF
TRBJ2-1	TRBD2	-	TRBV7-9	TGTGCCAGCAGCCCGGCGGCTGGGACTAGCGGGTACAATGAGCAGTTCTTC	CASSPAAGTSGYNEQFF
TRBJ2-7	-	-	TRBV4-3	TGCGCCAGCAGCCAAACCAGCTACTCCTACGAGCAGTACTTC	CASSQTSYSYEQYF
TRBJ1-5	TRBD1	once	TRBV10-2	TGCGCCAGCAGGACAGGGAATCAGCCCCAGCATTTT	CASRTGNQPQHF
TRBJ2-7	-	-	TRBV28	TGTGCCAGCAGGGGTAGCTCCTACGAGCAGTACTTC	CASRGSSYEQYF
TRBJ2-7	-	-	TRBV4-1	TGCGCCAGCAGCTCTGGGAGTCGGTCCGACGAGCAGTACTTC	CASSSGSRSDEQYF
TRBJ2-7	-	once	TRBV19	TGTGCCAGTAGTATCGTCAACCACGAGCAGTACTTC	CASSIVNHEQYF
TRBJ1-1	TRBD1	-	TRBV7-2	TGTGCCAGCAGCTTAGCGGTGACAGGGTCTGAAGCTTTCTTT	CASSLAVTGSEAFF
TRBJ2-1	-	-	TRBV28	TGTGCCAGCAGTTTTTGGCAGGAGCACAATGAGCAGTTCTTC	CASSFWQEHNEQFF
TRBJ2-1	-	-	TRBV7-6	TGTGCCAGCAGCTTAGCGGGGCCTCGGGGGTCCGAGCAGTTCTTC	CASSLAGPRGSEQFF
TRBJ2-7	-	-	TRBV7-2	TGTGCCAGCAGAGGGGCAGAGCAGTACTTC	CASRGAEQYF
TRBJ2-5	TRBD2	-	TRBV6-1	TGTGCCAGCAGTGATTTGACTAGCGGAGAGACCCAGTACTTC	CASSDLTSGETQYF
TRBJ2-7	-	-	TRBV14	TGTGCCAGCAGCCAAGTCCCCAGTGAGCAGTACTTC	CASSQVPSEQYF
TRBJ2-7	TRBD1	-	TRBV7-6	TGTGCCAGCAGCGGGGCCGGGACAGGCTACGAGCAGTACTTC	CASSGAGTGYEQYF
TRBJ2-6	-	-	TRBV19	TGTGCCAGTACCTCCCGGCCTGGGGCCAACGTCCTGACTTTC	CASTSRPGANVLTF
TRBJ1-5	TRBD1	few	TRBV6-5	TGTGCCAGCAGTACCCGACAGGGCAGCAATCAGCCCCAGCATTTT	CASSTRQGSNQPQHF
TRBJ2-5	TRBD1	-	TRBV4-1	TGCGCCAGCAGCCCGGGACAGGGAGGGGAGACCCAGTACTTC	CASSPGQGGETQYF